These 20 T cell receptor beta chains originate from one sample sequenced in a study of T cell changes during pregnancy in multiple sclerosis (dated by TCRdb to 2018 to 2020). The library was built by means of the immunoSEQ multiplex PCR assay. In TCRdb, the immuneACCESS table is reduced to in-frame sequences with V and J assigned. These tables do not hold every clone; where another copy was compared, an unresolved V gene accounts for under half, and the others remain unexplained. Within this sample are roughly 40,000 clones, with 84% of them counted one time only. The ten largest make up approximately 0.64% of the sample. The starting material was CD4+ T cells from peripheral blood mononuclear cells, obtained before pregnancy. These receptors came from a female donor with multiple sclerosis, enrolled in a pregnancy study.

The chain carries TRBV2 and TRBJ2-1; 9 bases are shared with TRBD1. V lost 5 bases and J lost 8; bases outside the gene matches: 10. Germline CDR1 reads SNHLY; CDR2 reads FYNNEI. This CDR3 region has 15 residues. CDR3 loop: CASSFMTGGGHEQFF. CDR3 in DNA: TGTGCCAGCAGTTTTATGACAGGGGGGGGCCATGAGCAGTTCTTC. Complete variable domain (other parts from reference TRBV2 and TRBJ2-1): EPEVTQTPSHQVTQMGQEVILRCVPISNHLYFYWYRQILGQKVEFLVSFYNNEISEKSEIFDDQFSVERPDGSNFTLKIRSTKLEDSAMYFCASSFMTGGGHEQFFGPGTRLTVL.

This clone showed up many times. This chain joins TRBV11-2 and TRBJ1-1, with D perhaps matching TRBD1 (6 bases). The CDR3 length is 13 residues. Germline CDR1 is SGHAT and CDR2 is FQNNGV. Between the trimmed V and J ends, which lost 8 bases and 6 bases, there was a span of 16 bases. The CDR3 DNA reads as TGTGCCAGCCGCTACAGGGTCATCTCTGAAGCTTTCTTT. Translating gives CASRYRVISEAFF.

The chain uses TRBV10-1 and TRBJ1-1; no clear D. This CDR3 is built from 15 residues. Trimming left V 4 bases short and J 4 bases short, with 16 bases between. CDR1 is WNHNN, CDR2 SYGVQD, per germline (reference sequence). CDR3 nucleotide sequence: TGCGCCAGCAGTGGCTCGGAGGCCGGCTCCACTGAAGCTTTCTTT. Amino acid sequence: CASSGSEAGSTEAFF.

The chain joins TRBV6-6 to TRBJ1-1, with D perhaps matching TRBD1 (6 bases). The CDR3 has 15 amino acids. CDR1 and CDR2 from the germline V gene are MNHNY and SVGAGI (reference sequence). V was clipped by 6 bases and J by 0 bases, with 14 bases between them. The CDR3 region is CASSTGGGMNTEAFF. In DNA, the CDR3 is TGTGCCAGCAGCACCGGTGGGGGCATGAACACTGAAGCTTTCTTT.

This clone was seen just once. The rearrangement uses TRBV14 and TRBJ1-6; D perhaps matches TRBD1 (5 bases). CDR3 length equals 16 residues. Germline values: CDR1 SGHDN, CDR2 FVKESK. The V end was cut by 2 bases, the J end by 10 bases, with 18 bases between. The CDR3 loop reads CASSQFIGGTDSPLHF. CDR3 bases: TGTGCCAGCAGCCAATTCATCGGGGGGACCGACTCACCCCTCCACTTT.

The chain has TRBV5-4 and TRBJ2-1, with 11 bases that match TRBD1. The junction had 10 bases not matched to a gene; V was cut back by 4 bases and J by 1 base. This CDR3 is built from 18 residues. Germline CDR1 SGHNT, CDR2 YYREEE (reference sequence). The CDR3 DNA reads as TGTGCCAGCAGCGTGGACAGGGGGCAGCAGGGGTCCTACAATGAGCAGTTCTTC. It yields the protein CASSVDRGQQGSYNEQFF.

In this sample, this clone turned up once. The chain couples TRBV5-1 to TRBJ2-5, with D perhaps TRBD1 (5 bases). Germline lookup yields CDR1 SGHRS and CDR2 YFSETQ. This CDR3 is built from 14 residues. Trimming cost V 5 bases and J 1 base, with 12 bases left between them. In DNA form, the CDR3 reads TGCGCCAGCAGGGCCATGACAGTCCAAGAGACCCAGTACTTC. Its protein is CASRAMTVQETQYF.

The chain employs TRBV10-3 and TRBJ1-6; 8 bases agree with TRBD1. This CDR3 is 14 amino acids long. Germline V gene data show CDR1 as ENHRY and CDR2 as SYGVKD. V shed 5 bases and J 8 bases; nucleotides not matched to a gene: 5. The CDR3: CAISRDRMDSPLHF. CDR3 DNA sequence: TGTGCCATCAGTCGGGACAGGATGGATTCACCCCTCCACTTT.

This clone was seen only once. The chain joins TRBV5-1 to TRBJ2-7, with D possibly being TRBD2 (6 bases). The V gene's germline CDR1 is SGHRS and CDR2 YFSETQ. V was clipped by 4 bases and J by 2 bases, with 13 bases between them. The CDR3 has 14 residues. The CDR3 DNA is TGCGCCAGCAGCCAACTCCCGGGAGCCTACGAGCAGTACTTC. Translated: CASSQLPGAYEQYF.

V is TRBV28 and J is TRBJ2-3, with 8 nucleotides matching TRBD2. Per germline, CDR1 MDHEN and CDR2 SYDVKM. With V trimmed by 6 bases and J by 4 bases, 12 bases remained unmatched. The CDR3 totals 16 residues. This CDR3 reads CASRDPSGPGADTQYF. CDR3 nucleotide sequence: TGTGCCAGCAGGGATCCTAGCGGGCCTGGAGCAGATACGCAGTATTTT.

This clone has a single count. The chain couples TRBV7-2 to TRBJ1-5; 9 nucleotides agree with TRBD1. This CDR3 spans 14 amino acids. V lost 5 bases to trimming and J lost 5 bases; unmatched junction nucleotides: 4. Germline assignment: CDR1 SGHTA and CDR2 FQGNSA. CDR3 nucleotide sequence: TGTGCCAGCAGCCCGAGGACAGGGGATCAGCCCCAGCATTTT. As protein: CASSPRTGDQPQHF.

The count of this clone is one. This rearrangement joins TRBV2 to TRBJ2-7, with D perhaps matching TRBD1 (5 bases). V was clipped by 3 bases and J by 0 bases, with 12 bases between them. This CDR3 has 15 residues. Germline CDR1 is SNHLY and CDR2 is FYNNEI. The CDR3 nucleotides read TGTGCCAGCAGTGAGGAAGCAGGGAACTCCTACGAGCAGTACTTC. Its protein product is CASSEEAGNSYEQYF.

This clone is medium-sized by share. V and J are TRBV10-2 and TRBJ1-1; D is unresolved. V was trimmed by 7 bases and J by 4 bases, leaving 13 bases between them. This CDR3 contains 13 residues. Germline V gives CDR1 WSHSY, CDR2 SAAADI. The CDR3 spells CASNSSPGTEAFF. CDR3 sequence (DNA): TGCGCCAGCAATTCGAGTCCGGGCACTGAAGCTTTCTTT.

The gene calls are TRBV9 and TRBJ1-2; 7 bases align to TRBD1. V shed 0 bases and J 4 bases; nucleotides not matched to a gene: 12. Germline assignment: CDR1 SGDLS and CDR2 YYNGEE. This CDR3 has 17 residues. CDR3 region: CASSVASGTENLYGYTF. Written as DNA, the CDR3 is TGTGCCAGCAGCGTAGCGTCCGGGACAGAGAACCTCTATGGCTACACCTTC.

This sequence joins TRBV4-3 and TRBJ2-6; D is unclear. The CDR3 spans 16 residues. V shed 0 bases and J shed 0 bases, with 6 bases lying between them. Looked up from germline, CDR1 is LGHNA and CDR2 is YSLEER. The CDR3 protein is CASSQDRSSGANVLTF. In DNA form, the CDR3 reads TGCGCCAGCAGCCAAGATCGCAGCTCTGGGGCCAACGTCCTGACTTTC.

V usage is TRBV6-5 and J usage is TRBJ2-7, with 9 bases identical to TRBD2. The germline gives CDR1 MNHEY, CDR2 SVGAGI. This CDR3 spans 15 amino acids. The V gene end was trimmed by 0 bases and the J gene end by 5 bases; junction bases not matched to a gene: 5. The CDR3 region is CASSYSAGGPHEQYF. The CDR3 DNA is TGTGCCAGCAGTTACTCGGCGGGAGGGCCCCACGAGCAGTACTTC.

This clone was detected only once. The gene calls are TRBV4-3 and TRBJ1-4; TRBD1 agrees at 9 bases. J gave up 10 bases and V 0 bases, and 12 bases lay outside the gene matches. Looked up from germline, CDR1 is LGHNA and CDR2 is YSLEER. This CDR3 has 17 amino acids. The chain's CDR3 is CASSQEGAGTGPLKLFF. The CDR3 DNA is TGCGCCAGCAGCCAAGAGGGGGCCGGGACAGGGCCCCTAAAACTGTTTTTT.

This clone was counted a single time. The CDR3 DNA follows: TGTGCCAGCAGCTTAGAGCGGGACGGACCTCCGAAAGCTTTCTTT. It encodes CASSLERDGPPKAFF. The chain couples TRBV11-2 to TRBJ1-1, with D possibly matching TRBD1 (5 bases). Germline V gene data show CDR1 as SGHAT and CDR2 as FQNNGV. Trimming removed 0 bases at V and 9 bases at J, with 17 bases between. CDR3 length: 15 amino acids.

Comment on this clone: A read error may account for a junction end that differs from germline. This chain links TRBV7-9 with TRBJ1-4; D remains ambiguous. Germline CDR1 and CDR2: SEHNR and FQNEAQ (reference sequence). The CDR3 runs to 13 residues. The CDR3 here is CASNLKGGEKLFF. The CDR3 bases are TGTGCCAGCAACTTAAAGGGAGGTGAAAAACTGTTTTTT.

The chain carries TRBV19 and TRBJ1-1; 7 positions agree with TRBD1. Germline V CDR1 and CDR2: LNHDA, SQIVND (reference sequence). V shed 6 bases, J shed 1 base, and the junction held 8 bases outside the gene matches. The length of the CDR3 is 15 residues. Here the CDR3 DNA reads TGTGCCAGTAGGCGCGAACAGGGGACGAACACTGAAGCTTTCTTT. The encoded protein is CASRREQGTNTEAFF.